A selection of T cell receptor beta chains follows, all from one sample in a study of cytomegalovirus exposure and HLA in healthy donors. Here immunoSEQ multiplex PCR was the method, and the copy in TCRdb shows in-frame clones only, minus some. This sample has approximately 300,000 clones, with 75% to 90% found just once. The sample was PBMCs. Receptors originate from a young woman in good health and CMV-seronegative. Both conserved end residues are part of each CDR3. Not all rows give a size; the values are once, few, many and, for expanded clones, a class.

clone size	V gene	J gene	CDR3 protein
-	TRBV6-1	TRBJ2-3	CASSRSRQPDTQYF
-	TRBV7-8	TRBJ2-7	CASRTGRPPSSYEQYF
-	TRBV14	TRBJ1-2	CASSQDGPGQGYGYTF
-	TRBV6-1	TRBJ1-5	CASREISNQPQHF
-	TRBV6-5	TRBJ1-5	CASGLGAQPQHF
once	TRBV7-2	TRBJ2-1	CASSRRLAEVYEQFF
-	TRBV11-3	TRBJ2-7	CASSLGPGDNYEQYF
-	TRBV4-3	TRBJ1-2	CASSQDEGKLYGYTF
-	TRBV6-5	TRBJ2-7	CASRPGSSYEQYF
few	TRBV7-2	TRBJ2-1	CASSLVAGGPRNEQFF
few	TRBV4-2	TRBJ2-1	CASSQDYSSNEQFF
few	TRBV19	TRBJ1-5	CASSSPGPQHF
few	TRBV19	TRBJ2-1	CASSMGSSGPYNEQFF
few	TRBV28	TRBJ1-2	CASSTQGPPYGYTF
-	TRBV19	TRBJ2-7	CASSIREGTYEQYF
-	TRBV7-2	TRBJ2-7	CASSLAGGSSTREQYF
-	TRBV2	TRBJ2-5	CASSEFEDRVVQETQYF
-	TRBV9	TRBJ2-2	CASSSFGLAGEKNTGELFF
-	TRBV27	TRBJ2-7	CASSRRGLDEQYF
once	TRBV5-1	TRBJ2-5	CASSLGGGGIGGRETQYF
-	TRBV29-1	TRBJ1-1	CSVGQGAVNTEAFF
-	TRBV10-3	TRBJ2-1	CAIRGTGVNEQFF
-	TRBV15	TRBJ1-1	CATSRDQGRPSTEAFF
-	TRBV4-3	TRBJ2-2	CASSRLAGGNTGELFF
-	TRBV2	TRBJ1-1	CANGGQKRIFYTEAFF
-	TRBV28	TRBJ2-5	CASSFLAETQYF
-	TRBV7-2	TRBJ1-2	CASSLAGGNGYTF
-	TRBV7-9	TRBJ2-1	CASSRSFYYNEQFF
-	TRBV6-5	TRBJ2-7	CASKFTSGRHEQYF
-	TRBV6-5	TRBJ2-1	CASRRTSGSENEQFF
-	TRBV2	TRBJ2-2	CASSDLGVTGELFF
-	TRBV7-8	TRBJ2-1	CASSYRLAGVINEQFF
-	TRBV5-6	TRBJ1-2	CASSWGQEGYTF
-	TRBV4-2	TRBJ1-4	CASSQAGANEKLFF
-	TRBV7-7	TRBJ2-5	CASSLVLGSGLETQYF
once	TRBV6-5	TRBJ1-2	CASSTGQGALHGYTF
-	TRBV7-9	TRBJ1-2	CASSSKDRGNYGYTF
-	TRBV5-1	TRBJ1-4	CASSSTGEGEKLFF
-	TRBV7-7	TRBJ2-1	CASSVGLAGETQFF
-	TRBV13	TRBJ2-6	CASSLDSSGANVLTF
-	TRBV30	TRBJ1-2	CAWSRTGVDGYTF
once	TRBV7-2	TRBJ2-7	CASTGDSSYEQYF
-	TRBV7-9	TRBJ1-4	CASSPPRGAGEKLFF
once	TRBV9	TRBJ1-1	CASSARTGGVENTEAFF
-	TRBV25-1	TRBJ1-2	CASSDWEASGNYGYTF
-	TRBV29-1	TRBJ2-1	CSVDGLAGDLNEQFF
-	TRBV5-1	TRBJ2-1	CASSNGQASSYNEQFF
-	TRBV19	TRBJ2-1	CASSIIAGRNDEQFF
-	TRBV2	TRBJ1-1	CASRGMGAGNTEAFF